This TCR beta chain originates from a study of T cells in Graves' hyperthyroidism and ophthalmopathy. Study-wide context: Prior to any treatment, at the point of initial diagnosis, peripheral blood was collected. Study findings and constraints: The majority of expanded thyroid clonotypes above 0.001 also appeared in blood.

The CDR3 is 14 residues long. The trim removed 6 bases at V and 2 bases at J, leaving 3 bases unmatched. This clonotype was recorded at least ten times. Its antigen is unidentified. The study left out patients who had uncontrolled infection, other autoimmune disease, pregnancy or lactation. The investigators amplified TCR beta CDR3 regions from RNA transcripts. First-round RT-PCR with HTBI primers amplified the TCR CDR3 region. TCRdb fed the multiplex PCR reads into MiXCR, producing one record per CDR3 protein. The table has roughly 500,000 distinct CDR3 sequences, roughly a sixth seen once. This receptor was identified in a woman in her 30s with Graves' ophthalmopathy. Source material: blood. This rearrangement joins TRBV12-3 or TRBV12-4 to TRBJ2-1; 8 nucleotides agree with TRBD2. The chain's CDR3 is CASRDSGAYNEQFF. DNA for the CDR3: TGTGCCAGCAGAGATAGCGGGGCCTACAATGAGCAGTTCTTC.